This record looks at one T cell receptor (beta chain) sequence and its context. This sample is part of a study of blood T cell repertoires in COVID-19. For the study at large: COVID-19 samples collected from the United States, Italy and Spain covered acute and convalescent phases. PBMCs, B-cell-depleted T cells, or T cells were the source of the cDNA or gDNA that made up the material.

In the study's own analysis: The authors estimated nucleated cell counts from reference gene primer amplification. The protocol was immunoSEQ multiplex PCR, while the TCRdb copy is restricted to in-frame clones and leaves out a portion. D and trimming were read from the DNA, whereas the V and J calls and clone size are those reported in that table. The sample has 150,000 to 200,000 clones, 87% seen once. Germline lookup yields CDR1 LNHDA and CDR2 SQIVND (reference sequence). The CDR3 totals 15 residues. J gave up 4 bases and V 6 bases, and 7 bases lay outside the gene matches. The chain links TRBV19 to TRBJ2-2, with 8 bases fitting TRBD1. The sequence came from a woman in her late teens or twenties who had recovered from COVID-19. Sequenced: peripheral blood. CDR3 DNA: TGTGCCAGTAGGCAGGGGGCGCGGAGCACCGGGGAGCTGTTTTTT. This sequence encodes CASRQGARSTGELFF.